This passage covers 11 T cell receptor beta chains from one sample sequenced in a study of Ad26.COV2.S vaccination and SARS-CoV-2 variants. Here immunoSEQ multiplex PCR was the method, and the copy in TCRdb shows in-frame clones only, minus some. The sample includes more than 300,000 clones, roughly 80% of them seen just once. Treatment denoted: 19 received Ad26.COV2.S at low or high dose, single or two shots; about five received placebo; per-sample allocation not given. Repertoires come from day 63 after the first vaccine or placebo injection. Sequenced here: peripheral blood, sampled in a trial of Ad26.COV2.S vaccine versus placebo. These receptors originate from a person aged 18-65 years who received the Ad26.COV2.S COVID-19 vaccine or a placebo.

V is TRBV27 and J is TRBJ2-3; TRBD2 matches at 10 bases. This CDR3 spans 15 amino acids. With V trimmed by 3 bases and J by 0 bases, 0 bases remained unmatched. Germline CDR1 reads MNHEY; CDR2 reads SMNVEV (reference sequence). The CDR3 DNA sequence: TGTGCCAGCAGTTTGACTAGCGGGAGCACAGATACGCAGTATTTT. Translated, it gives CASSLTSGSTDTQYF.

The chain recombines TRBV18 with TRBJ2-7; possibly TRBD1 for D (8 bases). This CDR3 has 14 amino acids. With 4 bases removed from V and 5 bases from J, the gap between germline ends came to 15 bases. Germline CDR1 is KGHSH and CDR2 is LQKENI. The CDR3 DNA sequence: TGTGCCAGCTCACGGGGGGGACAGGCTAACGAGCAGTACTTC. This encodes CASSRGGQANEQYF.

The genes are TRBV7-9 and TRBJ2-1, with 9 bases aligning to TRBD1. CDR1 is SEHNR and CDR2 is FQNEAQ in the germline V gene (reference sequence). There are 16 residues in the CDR3. V shed 3 bases and J 0 bases; nucleotides not matched to a gene: 3. CDR3: CASSLLGQGSYNEQFF. In DNA, the CDR3 is TGTGCCAGCAGCTTGCTGGGACAGGGCTCCTACAATGAGCAGTTCTTC.

The rearrangement uses TRBV6-5 and TRBJ1-2, with a possible D match to TRBD1 (6 bases). V was cut by 5 bases and J by 4 bases, with 11 bases left in between. The CDR3 length is 13 residues. Germline V gene sequence: CDR1 MNHEY, CDR2 SVGAGI. CDR3 DNA sequence: TGTGCCAGCAGTAGGGGGGCTAGCTATGGCTACACCTTC. Amino acid sequence: CASSRGASYGYTF.

This rearrangement joins TRBV29-1 to TRBJ1-1; D gene ambiguous. Looked up from germline, CDR1 is SQVTM and CDR2 is ANQGSEA. The CDR3 is 16 amino acids. Trimming removed 5 bases from V and 2 bases from J, with 21 bases in between. The CDR3 sequence is CSVMTLGRALNTEAFF. In DNA, the CDR3 is TGCAGCGTTATGACCCTAGGGCGGGCTCTTAACACTGAAGCTTTCTTT.

The J gene is TRBJ2-7, the V gene TRBV3-1 (or the pseudogene TRBV3-2); 8 bases are a match to TRBD1. This CDR3 contains 14 residues. Trimming removed 4 bases from V and 4 bases from J; junction bases left unmatched: 6. Per germline, CDR1 LGHDT and CDR2 YNNKEL (reference sequence). CDR3 in DNA: TGTGCCAGCAGCCCCGGACAGGGATGGTACGAGCAGTACTTC. This codes for CASSPGQGWYEQYF.

This chain joins TRBV3-1 (or the pseudogene TRBV3-2) and TRBJ2-6, with D perhaps matching TRBD1 or TRBD2 (5 bases each). Germline lookup yields CDR1 LGHDT and CDR2 YNNKEL (reference sequence). This CDR3 has 17 amino acids. The ends were cut back, 0 bases at V and 3 bases at J, with 12 bases in the middle. The CDR3 spells CASSQDWAGSGANVLTF. Written as DNA, the CDR3 is TGTGCCAGCAGCCAAGATTGGGCAGGGAGTGGGGCCAACGTCCTGACTTTC.

V gene TRBV6-1 combines with J gene TRBJ2-3; D unclear. This CDR3 contains 12 residues. Per germline, CDR1 MNHNS and CDR2 SASEGT. V gave up 2 bases and J gave up 0 bases, with 0 bases separating them. The CDR3 region has the DNA TGTGCCAGCAGTGAAAGCACAGATACGCAGTATTTT. Protein: CASSESTDTQYF.

The chain employs TRBV28 and TRBJ1-1; 9 bases line up with TRBD1. The junction had 5 bases not matched to a gene; V was cut back by 5 bases and J by 1 base. Germline CDR1 MDHEN, CDR2 SYDVKM. This CDR3 has 15 amino acids. DNA of the CDR3: TGTGCCAGCAGTCGGGGACAGGGATGGAACACTGAAGCTTTCTTT. This translates into CASSRGQGWNTEAFF. The variable domain in full, with the rest retrieved from reference TRBV28 and TRBJ1-1, is DVKVTQSSRYLVKRTGEKVFLECVQDMDHENMFWYRQDPGLGLRLIYFSYDVKMKEKGDIPEGYSVSREKKERFSLILESASTNQTSMYLCASSRGQGWNTEAFFGQGTRLTVV.

The J gene is TRBJ1-2, the V gene TRBV28; 9 bases line up with TRBD1. V gave up 5 bases and J gave up 7 bases; unmatched junction bases: 11. CDR1 MDHEN and CDR2 SYDVKM come from the germline V gene. This CDR3 has 15 amino acids. CDR3 nucleotides: TGTGCCAGCAGTACCGCGGCGGGACAGGGTTTTGGCTACACCTTC. As protein: CASSTAAGQGFGYTF.

The chain employs TRBV6-5 and TRBJ2-7; possibly TRBD1 for D (5 bases). Trimming took off 8 bases at V and 7 bases at J, with 15 bases between the two ends. Germline V CDR1 and CDR2: MNHEY, SVGAGI. The CDR3 is 12 residues long. The CDR3: CASFFGHSEQYF. CDR3 coding DNA: TGTGCCAGCTTCTTCGGACATTCAGAGCAGTACTTC.